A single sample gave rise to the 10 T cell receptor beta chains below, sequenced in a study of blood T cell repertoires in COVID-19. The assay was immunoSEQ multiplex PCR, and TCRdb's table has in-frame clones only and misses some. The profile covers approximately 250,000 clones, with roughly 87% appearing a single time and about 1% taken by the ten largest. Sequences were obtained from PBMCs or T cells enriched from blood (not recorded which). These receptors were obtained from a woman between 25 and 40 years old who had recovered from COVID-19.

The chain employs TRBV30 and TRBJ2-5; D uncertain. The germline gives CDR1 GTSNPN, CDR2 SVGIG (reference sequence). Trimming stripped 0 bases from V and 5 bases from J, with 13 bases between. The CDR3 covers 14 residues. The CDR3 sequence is CAWSVIRVTETQYF. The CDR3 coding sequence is TGTGCCTGGAGTGTAATACGGGTAACCGAGACCCAGTACTTC.

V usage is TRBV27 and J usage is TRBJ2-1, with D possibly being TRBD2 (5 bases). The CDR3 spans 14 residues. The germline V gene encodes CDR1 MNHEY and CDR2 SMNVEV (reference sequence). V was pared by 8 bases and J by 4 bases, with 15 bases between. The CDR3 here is CASGGRSPYNEQFF. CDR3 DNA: TGTGCCAGCGGAGGCAGGTCCCCTTACAATGAGCAGTTCTTC.

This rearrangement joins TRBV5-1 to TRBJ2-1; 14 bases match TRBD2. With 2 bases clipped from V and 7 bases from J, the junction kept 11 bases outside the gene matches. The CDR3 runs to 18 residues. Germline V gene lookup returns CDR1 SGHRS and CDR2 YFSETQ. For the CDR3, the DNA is TGCGCCAGCAGCTTAGGACTAGCGGGGGGACGTTGGTATAATGAGCAGTTCTTC. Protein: CASSLGLAGGRWYNEQFF.

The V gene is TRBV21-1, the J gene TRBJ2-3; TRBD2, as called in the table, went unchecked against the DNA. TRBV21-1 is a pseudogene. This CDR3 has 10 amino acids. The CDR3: CAGEADTQYF. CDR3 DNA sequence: TGTGCCGGAGAGGCAGATACGCAGTATTTT.

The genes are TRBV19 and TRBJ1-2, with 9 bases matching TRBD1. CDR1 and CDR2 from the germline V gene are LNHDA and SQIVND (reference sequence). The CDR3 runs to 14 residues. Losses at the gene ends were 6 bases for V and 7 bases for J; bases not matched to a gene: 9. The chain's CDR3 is CASRILQGASGYTF. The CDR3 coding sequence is TGTGCCAGTAGGATACTACAGGGGGCGAGTGGCTACACCTTC.

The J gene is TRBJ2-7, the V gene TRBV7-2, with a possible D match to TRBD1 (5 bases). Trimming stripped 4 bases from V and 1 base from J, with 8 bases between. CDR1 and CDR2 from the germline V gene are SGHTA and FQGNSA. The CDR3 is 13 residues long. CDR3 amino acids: CASSSPGSYEQYF. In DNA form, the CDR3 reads TGTGCCAGCAGCTCCCCAGGGTCCTACGAGCAGTACTTC.

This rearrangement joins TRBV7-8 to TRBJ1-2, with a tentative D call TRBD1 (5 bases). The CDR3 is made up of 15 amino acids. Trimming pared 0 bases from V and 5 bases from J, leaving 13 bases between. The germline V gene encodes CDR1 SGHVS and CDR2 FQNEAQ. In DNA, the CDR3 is TGTGCCAGCAGCTTAGCGGGGGGGACCAGTTATGGCTACACCTTC. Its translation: CASSLAGGTSYGYTF.

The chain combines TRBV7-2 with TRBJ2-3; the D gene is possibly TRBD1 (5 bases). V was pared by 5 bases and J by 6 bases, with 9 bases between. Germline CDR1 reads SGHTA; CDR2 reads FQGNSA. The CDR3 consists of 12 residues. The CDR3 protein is CASSPRVDTQYF. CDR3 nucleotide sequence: TGTGCCAGCAGCCCCAGGGTTGATACGCAGTATTTT.

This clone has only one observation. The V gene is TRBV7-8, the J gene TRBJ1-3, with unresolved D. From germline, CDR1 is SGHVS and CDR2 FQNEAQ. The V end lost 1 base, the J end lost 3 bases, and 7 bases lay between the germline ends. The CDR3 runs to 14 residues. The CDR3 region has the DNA TGTGCCAGCAGCTTAGGACAACGTGGAAACACCATATATTTT. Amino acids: CASSLGQRGNTIYF.

In nucleotides, the CDR3 is TGTGCCTGGAGTGTAGGGACAGGCGGGACTGAAGCTTTCTTT. Protein sequence: CAWSVGTGGTEAFF. This sequence joins TRBV30 and TRBJ1-1, with 8 positions matching TRBD1. The CDR3 has 14 amino acids. Trimming took 0 bases from V and 5 from J; bases not matched to a gene: 5. Per germline, CDR1 GTSNPN and CDR2 SVGIG (reference sequence). Variable domain in full (rest from reference TRBV30 and TRBJ1-1): SQTIHQWPATLVQPVGSPLSLECTVEGTSNPNLYWYRQAAGRGLQLLFYSVGIGQISSEVPQNLSASRPQDRQFILSSKKLLLSDSGFYLCAWSVGTGGTEAFFGQGTRLTVV.